A selection of T cell receptor beta chains follows, all from one sample in a study of shared clonotypes between healthy human individuals. Data came from immunoSEQ multiplex PCR; TCRdb stores just in-frame clones and leaves some out. This sample has about 470,000 clones, with roughly 80% found just once. Sequenced material: PBMCs. Receptors were obtained from a woman aged 35 to 49 in good health. Some clones in this sample may be carry-over from other donors' samples. Both conserved end residues are trimmed from each CDR3. Each record gives: V gene, J gene, CDR3 protein.

TRBV9	TRBJ2-2	ASNHRDFDTGELF
TRBV30	TRBJ1-1	AWNRESSTEAF
TRBV7-6	TRBJ2-5	ASSLVGSMPTKETQY
TRBV16	TRBJ2-7	ASSQSPQLAGGPVYEQY
TRBV5-4	TRBJ1-1	ASSLRFRDTEAF
TRBV7-2	TRBJ2-3	ASSFLTSTDTQY
TRBV5-1	TRBJ2-2	ASSPAMREVGELF
TRBV28	TRBJ2-3	ASSLYSGGTDTQY
TRBV4-1	TRBJ2-1	ASSQAGGNYNEQF
TRBV28	TRBJ1-4	ARDRVPEKLF
TRBV11-2	TRBJ2-7	ASSRTGLAGVKSYEQY
TRBV18	TRBJ1-4	ASSLDPGQPNEKLF
TRBV20-1	TRBJ2-7	SASENEQY
TRBV6-4	TRBJ2-1	ASSDLGTSGRNEQF
TRBV13	TRBJ1-1	ASSRGYMNTEAF
TRBV30	TRBJ1-1	AWSVQGKGMRAF
TRBV15	TRBJ2-5	ATSIDSGGTQY
TRBV6-5	TRBJ2-7	ASSYFGSSKVYEQY
TRBV10-3	TRBJ2-3	AITAGLSTDTQY
TRBV5-5	TRBJ1-5	ASSLGQGYQPQH
TRBV30	TRBJ1-5	AWKKDGNQPQH
TRBV6-5	TRBJ1-1	ASSYSSGEANTEAF
TRBV30	TRBJ1-1	AWDVGVVSTEAS
TRBV5-6	TRBJ1-6	ASSSSLNSPLH
TRBV7-2	TRBJ2-5	ASSLKTQY
TRBV7-3	TRBJ2-5	ASSYRGDPQETQY
TRBV19	TRBJ1-2	ASKVAANYGYT
TRBV7-9	TRBJ2-3	ASSLGSGVYGTDTQY
TRBV29-1	TRBJ1-1	SVVRTGANTEAF
TRBV27	TRBJ1-2	ASSGQGIYGYT
TRBV7-9	TRBJ1-2	ASSFEGRRGYT
TRBV10-2	TRBJ1-3	ASGQGESGNTIY
TRBV20-1	TRBJ2-1	SLLRNEQF
TRBV5-1	TRBJ2-1	ASSAWTSASYNEQF
TRBV11-1	TRBJ2-5	ASSRGGGEETQY
TRBV2	TRBJ1-5	ASSGGLNQPQH
TRBV7-9	TRBJ2-5	ASSSKREERYQETQY
TRBV28	TRBJ1-2	ASSLGTDYGYT
TRBV10-1	TRBJ2-7	ASSDSGPYEQY
TRBV18	TRBJ2-5	ASSPSVGGETQY
TRBV7-9	TRBJ2-3	ASSSLSGRTDTQY
TRBV7-3	TRBJ2-7	ASRGTSTYEQY
TRBV11-2	TRBJ2-4	ASSLVGGTKNIQY
TRBV10-3	TRBJ1-4	AISESRQGGDEKLF
TRBV18	TRBJ1-1	ASSASGQVGEAF
TRBV29-1	TRBJ2-5	SVEDRTAQY
TRBV30	TRBJ1-5	AWSATGLGQPQH
TRBV18	TRBJ1-2	ASSPEVREHGYT
TRBV2	TRBJ1-2	ASGQNYGYT
TRBV7-3	TRBJ2-5	ASSLDGRVQETQY
TRBV11-2	TRBJ1-5	ASSLSGTFNQPQH
TRBV14	TRBJ2-7	ASSPRTNPYEQY
TRBV9	TRBJ2-5	ASTGTPGETQY
TRBV12-5	TRBJ2-3	ASGPQDSADTQY
TRBV6-6	TRBJ1-5	ASSDRLINQPQH
TRBV7-2	TRBJ2-3	ASSLGPNTDTQY
TRBV15	TRBJ2-5	ATSRTGLAGGGETQY
TRBV30	TRBJ1-1	TGDRVNTEAF
TRBV7-2	TRBJ1-3	ASSLGTLRTGNTIY
TRBV29-1	TRBJ2-3	SVATSGYTDTQY